The source of this TCR beta chain is a study of tumor-infiltrating lymphocytes in primary liver carcinoma. Study information: Yields of productive TCRbeta reads ranged from roughly 3.5 to 7.13 million per sample and were similar across tissue types. Study-level results: Without sorting, CD4+ versus CD8+ T cell repertoires were not compared. Reduced overlap was seen in tumor-adjacent and tumor-blood pairs versus tumor region pairs. Tumors had a significantly higher top-250-clone fraction than blood (p = 0.039).

CDR1 is SGHRS, CDR2 YFSETQ, per germline. CDR3 length equals 13 residues. Unsorted whole blood yielded the blood RNA, and germline DNA was also extracted. TCR beta cDNA came from around 500 ng total RNA, primed with a constant-region primer. Library construction for TCR beta comprised three nested multiplex PCR rounds performed with slightly modified ARM-PCR. A C-beta reverse primer was combined with TRBV1-TRBV30 forward primers in the first two PCR rounds, and each round had roughly 9 cycles. In TCRdb, the multiplex PCR reads were re-called with MiXCR into one record per CDR3 protein. The profile covers fewer than 350,000 distinct CDR3 sequences, with 65% appearing a single time and 9% taken by the ten largest. This clonotype was recorded a few times. Its cognate antigen is unknown. A junction boundary mismatches the germline segment, possibly from a read error.

The source is a man aged 35 to 55 with primary liver carcinoma and hepatitis B virus infection. This rearrangement joins TRBV5-1 to TRBJ2-3; 10 bases align to TRBD1. The source material was peripheral blood. The CDR3 DNA reads TGCGCCAGCAGTGGACAGGGGGTTGATACGCAGTACTTT. It specifies CASSGQGVDTQYF. The full variable domain, in which reference TRBV5-1 and TRBJ2-3 provide the parts outside the CDR3, is KAGVTQTPRYLIKTRGQQVTLSCSPISGHRSVSWYQQTPGQGLQFLFEYFSETQRNKGNFPGRFSGRQFSNSRSEMNVSTLELGDSALYLCASSGQGVDTQYFGPGTRLTVL.